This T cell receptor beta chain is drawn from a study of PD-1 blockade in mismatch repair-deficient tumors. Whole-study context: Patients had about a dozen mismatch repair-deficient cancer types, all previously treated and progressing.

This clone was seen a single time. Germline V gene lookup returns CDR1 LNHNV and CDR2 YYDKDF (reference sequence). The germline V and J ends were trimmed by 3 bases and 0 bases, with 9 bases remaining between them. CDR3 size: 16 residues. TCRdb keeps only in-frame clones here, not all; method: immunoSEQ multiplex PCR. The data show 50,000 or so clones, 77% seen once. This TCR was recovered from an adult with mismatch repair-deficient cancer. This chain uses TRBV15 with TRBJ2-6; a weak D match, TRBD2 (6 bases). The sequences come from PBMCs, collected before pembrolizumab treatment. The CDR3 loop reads CATSRGLSSGANVLTF. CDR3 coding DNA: TGTGCCACCAGCAGGGGACTGTCCTCTGGGGCCAACGTCCTGACTTTC.